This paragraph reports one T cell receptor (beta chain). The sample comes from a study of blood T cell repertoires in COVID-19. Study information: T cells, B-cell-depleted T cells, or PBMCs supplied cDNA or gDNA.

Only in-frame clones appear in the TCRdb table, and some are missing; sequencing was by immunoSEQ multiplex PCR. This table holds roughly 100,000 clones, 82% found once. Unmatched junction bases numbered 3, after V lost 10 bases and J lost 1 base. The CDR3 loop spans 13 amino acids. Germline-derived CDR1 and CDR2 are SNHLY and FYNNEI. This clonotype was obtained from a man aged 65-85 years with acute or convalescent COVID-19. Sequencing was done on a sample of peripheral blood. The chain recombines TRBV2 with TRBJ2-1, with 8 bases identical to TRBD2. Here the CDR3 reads CATSGPSYNEQFF. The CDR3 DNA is TGTGCCACTAGCGGGCCATCCTACAATGAGCAGTTCTTC.